This TCR beta chain came from a study of blood T cell repertoires in COVID-19. The wider study: PBMCs, B-cell-depleted T cells, or T cells provided the cDNA or gDNA that made up the material.

CDR3 length: 15 residues. The trim removed 0 bases at V and 5 bases at J, leaving 6 bases unmatched. The germline V gene has CDR1 MNHEY and CDR2 SVGAGI. Produced via immunoSEQ multiplex PCR; TCRdb's table is partial and in-frame only. The data hold approximately 190,000 clones, with about 83% observed a single time. Participants were aged about 18 to 90 years from 20 to 30 US areas. Donors were grouped by their self-reported clinical history. The specimen sequenced was PBMCs or T cells enriched from blood (not recorded which). V is TRBV6-5 and J is TRBJ1-1, with 7 bases identical to TRBD1. The TCR sequence derives from a woman aged 30 to 39 who had been exposed to COVID-19. This CDR3 is CASSYSPGGGTEAFF. As DNA, the CDR3 is TGTGCCAGCAGTTACTCGCCAGGGGGAGGAACTGAAGCTTTCTTT.